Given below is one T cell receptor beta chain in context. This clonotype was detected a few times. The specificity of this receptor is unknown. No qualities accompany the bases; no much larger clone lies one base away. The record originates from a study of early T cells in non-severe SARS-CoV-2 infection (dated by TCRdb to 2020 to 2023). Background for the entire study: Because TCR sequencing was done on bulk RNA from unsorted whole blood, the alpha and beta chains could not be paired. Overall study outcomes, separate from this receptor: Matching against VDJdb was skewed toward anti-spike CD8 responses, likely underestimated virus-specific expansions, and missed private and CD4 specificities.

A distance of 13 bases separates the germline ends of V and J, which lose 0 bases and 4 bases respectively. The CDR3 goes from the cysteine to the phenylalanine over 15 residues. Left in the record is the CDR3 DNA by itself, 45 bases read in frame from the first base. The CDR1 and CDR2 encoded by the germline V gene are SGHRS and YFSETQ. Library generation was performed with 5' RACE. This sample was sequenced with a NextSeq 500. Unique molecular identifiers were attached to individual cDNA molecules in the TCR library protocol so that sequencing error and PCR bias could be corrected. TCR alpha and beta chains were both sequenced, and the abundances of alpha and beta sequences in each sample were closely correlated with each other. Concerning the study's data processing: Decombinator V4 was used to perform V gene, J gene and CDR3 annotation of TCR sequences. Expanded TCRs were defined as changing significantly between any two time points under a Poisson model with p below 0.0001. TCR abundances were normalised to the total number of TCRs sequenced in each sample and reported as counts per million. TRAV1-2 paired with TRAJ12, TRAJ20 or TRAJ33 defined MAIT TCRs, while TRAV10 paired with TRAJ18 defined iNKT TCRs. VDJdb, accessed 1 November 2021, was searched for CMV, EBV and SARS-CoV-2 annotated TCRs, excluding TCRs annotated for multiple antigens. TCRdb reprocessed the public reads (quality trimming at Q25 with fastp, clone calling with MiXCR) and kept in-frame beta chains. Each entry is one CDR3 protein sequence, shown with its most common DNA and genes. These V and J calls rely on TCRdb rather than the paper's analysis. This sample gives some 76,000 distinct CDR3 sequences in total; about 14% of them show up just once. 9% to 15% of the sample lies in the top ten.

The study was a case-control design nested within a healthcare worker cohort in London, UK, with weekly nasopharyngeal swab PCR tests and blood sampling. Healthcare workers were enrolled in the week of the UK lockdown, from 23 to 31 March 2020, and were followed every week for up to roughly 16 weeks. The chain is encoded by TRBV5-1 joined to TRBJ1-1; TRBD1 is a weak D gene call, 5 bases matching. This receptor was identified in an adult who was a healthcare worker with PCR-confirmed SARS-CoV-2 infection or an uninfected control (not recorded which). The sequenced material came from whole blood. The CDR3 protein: CASSLEEGISTEAFF. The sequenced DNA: TGCGCCAGCAGCTTGGAGGAGGGGATCAGCACTGAAGCTTTCTTT.